What follows is one TCR beta chain and its context. Its antigen remains unidentified. Base qualities are not at hand, and no much larger clone is one base apart. These data are taken from a study of blood T cell repertoires in COVID-19 (dated by TCRdb to 2018 to 2021). As for the study more broadly: Collaborator samples came from the United States, Italy and Spain and covered acute and convalescent phases of COVID-19. The prospective study material was composed of cDNA or gDNA derived from T cells, B-cell-depleted T cells, or PBMCs. The dataset comprised deeply sampled blood TCRbeta repertoires from subjects exposed to, actively infected with, or recovered from COVID-19. The repertoires were made available in a free public database intended to serve as a resource for research on the immune response to SARS-CoV-2. The samples were drawn from two sources: the first 160 participants of the ongoing ImmuneRACE study, and 1,200 or so subjects contributed by 6 global collaborators. A de-identified subject ID, COVID-19 status, age in years and sex were almost always included in the sample metadata. Where available, HLA class I and class II types were taken from metadata supplied by the sample provider and were not determined by assay-based typing.

Whole blood was collected in K2EDTA tubes by collaborating institutions according to the institutions' own protocols. Collaborator samples were shipped for TCRbeta analysis as frozen whole blood, isolated PBMCs, or DNA extracted from either sample type. TCRbeta CDR3 regions were amplified from genomic DNA using the immunoSEQ Assay, a bias-controlled multiplex PCR. Processing in the source paper ran as follows. Within the assay, amplification of reference gene primers was used to estimate how many nucleated cells each sample contained. To quantify the absolute abundance of each unique TCRbeta CDR3 rearrangement, sequence reads were collapsed and filtered. For each sample, productive Simpson clonality was calculated as the square root of Simpson's diversity index across productive rearrangements. Sourced from immuneACCESS, this table was stored by TCRdb with only in-frame sequences that have V and J called. A share of the clones is absent; for the studies checked, an unresolved V gene accounts for under half, and the remainder has no known explanation. V and J calls and clone size come straight from that table; D and trimming were deduced from the DNA. Within this sample are over 200,000 clones, with around 75% of them counted one time only. Approximately 5.3% of the sample rests with the top ten.

Here V drops 4 bases and J drops 4 bases, and the junction holds 6 bases not matched to any gene. The CDR3, cysteine through phenylalanine, is 15 amino acids long. The read is trimmed to its CDR3 DNA, 45 bases read in frame from base 1. CDR1 LGHNA and CDR2 YNFKEQ were looked up in the germline V gene. General findings and caveats noted by the study authors: Clinical and demographic metadata were provided uncurated, with the amount varying by source and participant.

The TCR originated in a human donor in a cohort sampled during active COVID-19. Recombination connected TRBV4-2 to TRBJ2-7; 11 nucleotides in the junction match TRBD2. The sequencing input was peripheral blood. The CDR3 region has the sequence CASSRGTSGYYEQYF. The bases are TGTGCCAGCAGCCGCGGGACTAGCGGATATTACGAGCAGTACTTC.